The 13 T cell receptor beta chains below were found in one sample sequenced in a study of blood T cell repertoires in COVID-19. Produced via immunoSEQ multiplex PCR; TCRdb's table is partial and in-frame only. The sample yields 410,000 or so clones, 86% seen once. Sequenced sample: peripheral blood. Receptors originate from a woman aged 25-40 years with active or convalescent COVID-19.

J is TRBJ1-1 and V is TRBV10-1; 7 nucleotides line up with TRBD1. Germline CDR1 reads WNHNN; CDR2 reads SYGVQD (reference sequence). The CDR3 loop spans 13 amino acids. Trimming removed 9 bases from V and 5 bases from J; junction bases left unmatched: 9. The CDR3 sequence is CASADRDGTEAFF. Written as DNA, the CDR3 is TGCGCCAGTGCAGACAGGGACGGGACTGAAGCTTTCTTT.

This chain joins TRBV19 and TRBJ1-1; D ambiguous. The CDR3 is 14 amino acids. The germline V and J ends were trimmed by 4 bases and 1 base, with 10 bases remaining between them. Per the germline V gene, CDR1 is LNHDA and CDR2 is SQIVND (reference sequence). CDR3 loop: CASSTPGPNTEAFF. As DNA, the CDR3 is TGTGCCAGTAGTACCCCGGGTCCGAACACTGAAGCTTTCTTT.

The DNA for the CDR3 is TGCAGCGTTGGGGGTAGGGGATGGACTGAAGCTTTCTTT. Translated: CSVGGRGWTEAFF. The chain links TRBV29-1 to TRBJ1-1, with a weak D call TRBD1 (5 bases). CDR3 length: 13 amino acids. The V and J ends lost 4 bases and 5 bases respectively, with 14 bases between them. Germline CDR1 is SQVTM and CDR2 is ANQGSEA.

This chain uses TRBV6-1 with TRBJ2-1; TRBD1 matches 8 bases. With 4 bases clipped from V and 1 base from J, the junction kept 6 bases outside the gene matches. Looked up from germline, CDR1 is MNHNS and CDR2 is SASEGT. The CDR3 covers 16 residues. The CDR3 here is CASSGADRASYNEQFF. The CDR3 bases are TGTGCCAGCAGTGGAGCGGACAGGGCATCCTACAATGAGCAGTTCTTC.

This clone was detected once. The chain joins TRBV18 to TRBJ1-1; D is uncertain. V gave up 1 base and J gave up 4 bases, with 7 bases separating them. The CDR3 is 13 amino acids. From germline, CDR1 is KGHSH and CDR2 LQKENI. Written as DNA, the CDR3 is TGTGCCAGCTCACCACGAGATGGCACTGAAGCTTTCTTT. It translates to CASSPRDGTEAFF.

The chain couples TRBV3-1 (or the pseudogene TRBV3-2) to TRBJ2-1; 8 nucleotides align to TRBD2. V gave up 2 bases and J gave up 7 bases; unmatched junction bases: 10. This CDR3 is built from 16 residues. Germline CDR1 is LGHDT and CDR2 is YNNKEL (reference sequence). The DNA of the CDR3 is TGTGCCAGCAGCCAAATCACTAGCGGTCTTGGGAATGAGCAGTTCTTC. Amino acid sequence: CASSQITSGLGNEQFF.

The chain combines TRBV30 with TRBJ2-1; 11 bases agree with TRBD2. The V and J ends lost 3 bases and 3 bases, in that order; junction bases with no gene match: 1. The CDR3 contains 14 residues. The germline V gene encodes CDR1 GTSNPN and CDR2 SVGIG (reference sequence). The CDR3: CAWRGLAVYNEQFF. The DNA of the CDR3 is TGTGCCTGGAGGGGACTAGCGGTCTACAATGAGCAGTTCTTC.

Regarding this clone: The junction and the germline gene differ at one end; a read error may be behind it. The chain combines TRBV5-4 with TRBJ2-3; 8 bases align to TRBD1. Germline lookup yields CDR1 SGHNT and CDR2 YYREEE (reference sequence). CDR3 size: 11 residues. In DNA, the CDR3 is TGTGCCAGCAGCGGACAGGGCATTGCAAATTTT. Translating it yields CASSGQGIANF.

The J gene is TRBJ2-1, the V gene TRBV5-1; a possible D gene is TRBD2 (6 bases). This CDR3 spans 14 amino acids. V lost 2 bases and J 2 bases, leaving 8 bases between the germline ends. Germline CDR1 is SGHRS and CDR2 is YFSETQ. DNA for the CDR3: TGCGCCAGCAGCTTTGGCGGGGCCTACAATGAGCAGTTCTTC. It is translated as CASSFGGAYNEQFF.

The chain employs TRBV7-9 and TRBJ1-1, with D possibly matching TRBD1 (6 bases). With 5 bases removed from V and 6 bases from J, the gap between germline ends came to 19 bases. The CDR3 covers 15 residues. Looked up from germline, CDR1 is SEHNR and CDR2 is FQNEAQ (reference sequence). CDR3 residues: CASSHVTGPNPEAFF. In DNA, the CDR3 is TGTGCCAGCAGCCATGTGACAGGCCCCAATCCTGAAGCTTTCTTT.

The rearrangement uses TRBV6-6 and TRBJ2-7; D might be TRBD1 (5 bases). The CDR3 is 12 amino acids. Per the germline V gene, CDR1 is MNHNY and CDR2 is SVGAGI (reference sequence). V lost 6 bases and J lost 6, with 12 bases in between. The CDR3, as DNA: TGTGCCAGCAGAACAGACAGATCCGAGCAGTACTTC. It codes for CASRTDRSEQYF.

This clone has just a few counts. This sequence joins TRBV5-1 and TRBJ1-1, with unresolved D. The germline gives CDR1 SGHRS, CDR2 YFSETQ. Trimming left V 1 base short and J 0 bases short, with 13 bases between. The CDR3 runs 16 residues. As DNA, the CDR3 is TGCGCCAGCAGCTTGTCCGGAGGTCCTATGAACACTGAAGCTTTCTTT. It yields the protein CASSLSGGPMNTEAFF.

The chain recombines TRBV6-5 with TRBJ1-5, with no clear D. This CDR3 has 13 amino acids. Germline CDR1 and CDR2: MNHEY and SVGAGI. V dropped 6 bases and J dropped 1 base, with 7 bases sitting between them. Here the CDR3 DNA reads TGTGCCAGCAGGAAAACAAGCAATCAGCCCCAGCATTTT. As protein: CASRKTSNQPQHF.